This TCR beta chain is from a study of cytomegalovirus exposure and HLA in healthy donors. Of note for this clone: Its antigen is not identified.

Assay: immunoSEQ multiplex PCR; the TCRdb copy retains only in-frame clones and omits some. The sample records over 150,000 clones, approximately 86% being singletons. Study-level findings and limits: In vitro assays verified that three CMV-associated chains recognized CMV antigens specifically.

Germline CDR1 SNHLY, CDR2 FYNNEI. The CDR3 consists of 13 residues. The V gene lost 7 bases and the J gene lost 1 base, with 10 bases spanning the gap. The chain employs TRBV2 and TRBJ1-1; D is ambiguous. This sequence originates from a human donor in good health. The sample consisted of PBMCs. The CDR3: CASMVKRNTEAFF. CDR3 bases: TGTGCCAGCATGGTCAAGCGGAACACTGAAGCTTTCTTT.